Listed here are 13 T cell receptor beta chains from one sample, sequenced in a study of blood T cell repertoires in COVID-19. Clones were sequenced by immunoSEQ multiplex PCR, and TCRdb holds only the in-frame ones, with some missing. The table shows about 180,000 clones, with around 79% occurring only once. Sequenced: peripheral blood. These receptors originate from a woman between 70 and 85 years old with acute or convalescent COVID-19.

The chain couples TRBV19 to TRBJ2-7; D gene unclear. Germline lookup yields CDR1 LNHDA and CDR2 SQIVND (reference sequence). V lost 3 bases, J lost 2 bases, and 17 bases lay in between. This CDR3 spans 16 amino acids. CDR3 residues: CASSIRFRQATYEQYF. CDR3 in DNA: TGTGCCAGTAGTATTCGGTTCCGGCAGGCTACCTACGAGCAGTACTTC.

In this sample, this clone turned up a few times. The genes are TRBV11-1 and TRBJ2-1; TRBD1 matches at 10 bases. The V and J ends lost 1 base and 7 bases, in that order; junction bases with no gene match: 4. This CDR3 has 15 amino acids. Germline CDR1 and CDR2: SGHAT and FQDESV (reference sequence). For the CDR3, the DNA is TGTGCCAGCAGCTTAGGGGACAGGGGTCGGAATGAGCAGTTCTTC. It specifies CASSLGDRGRNEQFF.

The rearrangement uses TRBV5-1 and TRBJ1-2, with D perhaps TRBD1 (5 bases). The V gene lost 0 bases and the J gene lost 4 bases, with 13 bases spanning the gap. Germline assignment: CDR1 SGHRS and CDR2 YFSETQ. CDR3 size: 15 residues. The CDR3 DNA follows: TGCGCCAGCAGCTTGGGGCAGGGAGGAGGCTATGGCTACACCTTC. Its translation is CASSLGQGGGYGYTF.

This chain connects TRBV6-5 to TRBJ2-7; the match to TRBD1 covers 7 bases. Per the germline V gene, CDR1 is MNHEY and CDR2 is SVGAGI. Unmatched junction bases numbered 5, after V lost 6 bases and J lost 0 bases. This CDR3 has 14 amino acids. The CDR3 loop reads CASSGQANSYEQYF. As DNA, the CDR3 is TGTGCCAGCAGCGGACAGGCGAACTCCTACGAGCAGTACTTC.

A few counts support this clone. The chain uses TRBV12-2 and TRBJ1-1; the DNA was not used to check the table's D call, TRBD1. TRBV12-2 is a recognized pseudogene. The CDR3 has 12 amino acids. The CDR3 reads CASRLLNNQGRF. CDR3 sequence (DNA): TGTGCAAGTCGCTTACTCAATAACCAGGGTCGCTTT.

This clone was seen a handful of times. The chain links TRBV7-3 to TRBJ2-3; D not resolved. Trimming cost V 5 bases and J 1 base, with 7 bases left between them. The CDR3 consists of 13 residues. Germline loops: CDR1 SGHTA, CDR2 FQGTGA. The CDR3 loop reads CASSLVGTDTQYF. In nucleotides, the CDR3 is TGTGCCAGCAGCCTAGTGGGCACAGATACGCAGTATTTT.

Remarks on this clone: A read error may account for a junction end that differs from germline. This chain uses TRBV7-2 with TRBJ2-7, with TRBD2 identical over 9 bases. The CDR3 consists of 13 residues. Per germline, CDR1 SGHTA and CDR2 FQGNSA. The CDR3: CASSPSMGTSCVF. The CDR3 DNA is TGTGCCAGCAGCCCTTCAATGGGGACTAGCTGTGTCTTC.

This sequence joins TRBV6-6 and TRBJ1-3; 7 nucleotides align to TRBD1. The CDR3 is 14 amino acids. The ends lost 2 bases at V and 8 bases at J; junction bases unmatched: 6. From germline, CDR1 is MNHNY and CDR2 SVGAGI (reference sequence). The CDR3 sequence: CASSYGTGVDTIYF. DNA for the CDR3: TGTGCCAGCAGTTACGGCACAGGGGTGGACACCATATATTTT.

The rearrangement joins TRBV9 to TRBJ2-1; 14 bases match TRBD2. Germline lookup yields CDR1 SGDLS and CDR2 YYNGEE. This CDR3 contains 16 residues. The V gene end was trimmed by 0 bases and the J gene end by 6 bases; junction bases not matched to a gene: 2. CDR3 amino acids: CASSVGGLAGGNEQFF. Here the CDR3 DNA reads TGTGCCAGCAGCGTAGGCGGACTAGCGGGAGGCAATGAGCAGTTCTTC.

The rearrangement joins TRBV30 to TRBJ1-4; 9 positions match TRBD1. The CDR3 runs 15 residues. The V segment lost 1 base and the J segment 10 bases; nucleotides outside the gene matches: 10. Germline CDR1 is GTSNPN and CDR2 is SVGIG (reference sequence). CDR3 protein: CAWSEGQGILGKLFF. Here the CDR3 DNA reads TGTGCCTGGAGTGAAGGACAGGGGATTCTAGGAAAACTGTTTTTT.

The chain couples TRBV2 to TRBJ1-2; TRBD1 agrees at 8 bases. Trimming cost V 5 bases and J 4 bases; bases outside gene matches: 6. CDR3 size: 14 residues. The germline CDR1 and CDR2 sequences are SNHLY and FYNNEI. In nucleotides, the CDR3 is TGTGCCAGCAGTAGCACAGGGGGTATCTATGGCTACACCTTC. Translated: CASSSTGGIYGYTF.

Ten or more counts support this clone. The chain couples TRBV4-1 to TRBJ2-5; TRBD2 matches at 12 bases. This CDR3 spans 15 amino acids. The germline V gene encodes CDR1 MGHRA and CDR2 YSYEKL. J lost 4 bases, V lost 9 bases, and 9 bases had no gene match. CDR3 nucleotides: TGCGCCAGTTACGGACTAGCGGGATCGGGAGAGACCCAGTACTTC. Its translation is CASYGLAGSGETQYF.

The chain carries TRBV11-2 and TRBJ2-5; 9 positions match TRBD1. Trimming took 4 bases from V and 3 from J; bases not matched to a gene: 0. This CDR3 spans 13 amino acids. Germline assignment: CDR1 SGHAT and CDR2 FQNNGV. The CDR3 DNA is TGTGCCAGCAGCTGGACAGGGGAAGAGACCCAGTACTTC. This codes for CASSWTGEETQYF.